Below are 19 T cell receptor beta chains sequenced from a single sample in a study of memory CD4+ T cells and cytomegalovirus serostatus. The sort gate was single viable CD3+CD4+CD8-CD45RO+ cells for memory CD4+ T cells. Clones were sequenced by immunoSEQ multiplex PCR, and TCRdb holds only the in-frame ones, with some missing. The sample gives approximately 46,000 clones, approximately 74% of which show up once; around 1.2% is in the top ten. Sequencing input: memory CD4+ T cells from blood. Receptors were obtained from an adult in good health and CMV-seropositive.

This chain connects TRBV4-2 to TRBJ1-6; D unresolved. V lost 4 bases and J lost 5, with 9 bases in between. Germline CDR1 reads LGHNA; CDR2 reads YNFKEQ. The CDR3 loop spans 14 amino acids. DNA for the CDR3: TGTGCCAGCAGCCTTGGAAGTAATAATTCACCCCTCCACTTT. Encoded protein: CASSLGSNNSPLHF.

The J gene is TRBJ2-2, the V gene TRBV19; 7 bases agree with TRBD2. The V segment lost 5 bases and the J segment 7 bases; nucleotides outside the gene matches: 13. The CDR3 loop spans 16 amino acids. Germline V gene lookup returns CDR1 LNHDA and CDR2 SQIVND (reference sequence). Written as DNA, the CDR3 is TGTGCCAGTAGTCCCGGGGAGGGGATTTATATCGGGGAGCTGTTTTTT. Its protein product is CASSPGEGIYIGELFF.

The gene calls are TRBV5-1 and TRBJ1-1; unclear D gene. The CDR3 loop spans 14 amino acids. V lost 4 bases and J 11 bases, leaving 21 bases between the germline ends. CDR1 and CDR2 from the germline V gene are SGHRS and YFSETQ. CDR3 in DNA: TGCGCCAGCAGCCAGCGCCGGGAGAGCACCTTGGCTTTCTTT. Encoded protein: CASSQRRESTLAFF.

The rearrangement uses TRBV11-2 and TRBJ2-4, with D perhaps TRBD1 (6 bases). V dropped 2 bases and J dropped 6 bases, with 8 bases sitting between them. Germline CDR1 and CDR2: SGHAT and FQNNGV. CDR3 size: 13 residues. The CDR3 here is CASSLQGGNIQYF. The CDR3 DNA follows: TGTGCCAGCAGCTTACAAGGGGGAAACATTCAGTACTTC.

The chain uses TRBV5-1 and TRBJ2-5, with 8 bases identical to TRBD2. Germline trimming cut 5 bases from V and 1 base from J; bases unmatched to any gene: 1. Germline V gene data show CDR1 as SGHRS and CDR2 as YFSETQ. The CDR3 consists of 13 residues. The CDR3 is CASRAGGQETQYF. In DNA, the CDR3 is TGCGCCAGCAGGGCGGGGGGCCAAGAGACCCAGTACTTC.

In its sample, this clone was seen a few times. The CDR3 loop is CASSLWTSGGHHNEQFF. The CDR3 DNA sequence: TGTGCCAGCAGTTTATGGACTAGCGGGGGGCATCACAATGAGCAGTTCTTC. This sequence joins TRBV27 and TRBJ2-1; 14 positions agree with TRBD2. After removal of 1 base from V and 5 bases from J, the junction contained 4 bases not matched to a gene. The CDR3 spans 17 residues. Germline V gene data show CDR1 as MNHEY and CDR2 as SMNVEV (reference sequence).

This chain's CDR3 is CASSYGGGPYNEQFF. The CDR3 DNA sequence: TGTGCCAGCAGTTACGGCGGCGGTCCCTACAATGAGCAGTTCTTC. The J gene is TRBJ2-1, the V gene TRBV6-5; the D is unclear. Trimming stripped 2 bases from V and 2 bases from J, with 10 bases between. Germline assignment: CDR1 MNHEY and CDR2 SVGAGI. The CDR3 spans 15 residues.

The J gene is TRBJ2-1, the V gene TRBV5-6, with D unclear. Per germline, CDR1 SGHDT and CDR2 YYEEEE. This CDR3 has 11 residues. V lost 1 base, J lost 10 bases, and 6 bases lay in between. The DNA of the CDR3 is TGTGCCAGCAGCTTGCTATCCGAGCAGTTCTTC. Translated, it gives CASSLLSEQFF.

The J gene is TRBJ1-3, the V gene TRBV7-3; 7 bases fit TRBD1. Germline CDR1 is SGHTA and CDR2 is FQGTGA. V trimming: 5 bases; J trimming: 2 bases; junction bases outside the gene matches: 6. The CDR3 runs 15 residues. The CDR3 nucleotides read TGTGCCAGCAGCCCCGGGACAGAAGCTGGAAACACCATATATTTT. Translating it yields CASSPGTEAGNTIYF.

This clone was seen more than once but under ten times. The rearrangement uses TRBV9 and TRBJ2-2, with D possibly matching TRBD1 (5 bases). The length of the CDR3 is 16 residues. CDR1 and CDR2 (germline): SGDLS, YYNGEE. V was shortened by 3 bases and J by 4 bases, with 16 bases between the two germline ends. The DNA of the CDR3 is TGTGCCAGCAGCGCCACTACTCCGGACACCACCGGGGAGCTGTTTTTT. Protein: CASSATTPDTTGELFF.

The V gene is TRBV7-2, the J gene TRBJ2-5; 11 bases map to TRBD2. CDR1 and CDR2 from the germline V gene are SGHTA and FQGNSA. J was trimmed by 3 bases and V by 4 bases; bases with no gene match: 7. The CDR3 is 16 residues long. The CDR3: CASSSLAGGREETQYF. The CDR3 DNA is TGTGCCAGCAGCTCCCTAGCGGGGGGCCGGGAAGAGACCCAGTACTTC. Filled out from reference TRBV7-2 and TRBJ2-5, the complete variable domain reads GAGVSQSPSNKVTEKGKDVELRCDPISGHTALYWYRQSLGQGLEFLIYFQGNSAPDKSGLPSDRFSAERTGGSVSTLTIQRTQQEDSAVYLCASSSLAGGREETQYFGPGTRLLVL.

This clone was seen a few times. The identical CDR3 is also encoded by other nucleotide sequences in the sample. V usage is TRBV2 and J usage is TRBJ2-3; TRBD2 matches 11 bases. Trimming removed 4 bases from V and 6 bases from J; junction bases left unmatched: 3. The germline V gene encodes CDR1 SNHLY and CDR2 FYNNEI. This CDR3 spans 14 amino acids. The CDR3 DNA reads as TGTGCCAGCAGTGTTAGCGGGGGGGAGGATACGCAGTATTTT. This translates into CASSVSGGEDTQYF.

This clone has a handful of counts. This chain joins TRBV6-5 and TRBJ1-2, with D uncertain. The CDR3 length is 13 residues. Between the trimmed V and J ends, which lost 8 bases and 4 bases, there was a span of 14 bases. Germline V lookup: CDR1 MNHEY, CDR2 SVGAGI. In nucleotides, the CDR3 is TGTGCCAGCCCGATAAGCATCAGCTATGGCTACACCTTC. Residues: CASPISISYGYTF.

The chain couples TRBV19 to TRBJ2-7, with 11 bases aligning to TRBD1. The CDR3 runs 16 residues. Germline trimming cut 5 bases from V and 4 bases from J; bases unmatched to any gene: 10. Germline V gene data show CDR1 as LNHDA and CDR2 as SQIVND (reference sequence). CDR3 in amino acids: CASSHARTGGLYEQYF. The CDR3 DNA reads as TGTGCCAGTAGTCATGCCCGGACAGGGGGCTTATACGAGCAGTACTTC.

This chain connects TRBV11-2 to TRBJ1-3; D unclear. With 2 bases removed from V and 3 bases from J, the gap between germline ends came to 8 bases. This CDR3 spans 14 amino acids. Looked up from germline, CDR1 is SGHAT and CDR2 is FQNNGV. The CDR3 region has the DNA TGTGCCAGCAGCTTAAACTTCGGTGGAAACACCATATATTTT. It is translated as CASSLNFGGNTIYF.

The rearrangement joins TRBV2 to TRBJ1-2; tentative D call: TRBD1 (5 bases). The V end lost 2 bases, the J end lost 4 bases, and 17 bases lay between the germline ends. CDR1 is SNHLY and CDR2 is FYNNEI in the germline V gene. This CDR3 has 16 amino acids. CDR3 protein: CASSENRGEVGYGYTF. The CDR3 region has the DNA TGTGCCAGCAGTGAAAATCGAGGGGAGGTCGGCTATGGCTACACCTTC. Filled out from reference TRBV2 and TRBJ1-2, the complete variable domain reads EPEVTQTPSHQVTQMGQEVILRCVPISNHLYFYWYRQILGQKVEFLVSFYNNEISEKSEIFDDQFSVERPDGSNFTLKIRSTKLEDSAMYFCASSENRGEVGYGYTFGSGTRLTVV.

This clone was recorded a few times. The rearrangement uses TRBV6-5 and TRBJ2-3; possibly TRBD1 for D (8 bases). The CDR3 spans 15 residues. Germline lookup yields CDR1 MNHEY and CDR2 SVGAGI. V was clipped by 5 bases and J by 2 bases, with 14 bases between them. CDR3 DNA: TGTGCCAGCAGTCGGACAGGGAGGGCCACAGATACGCAGTATTTT. Protein product: CASSRTGRATDTQYF.

This sequence joins TRBV19 and TRBJ1-6; tentatively, D is TRBD1 (5 bases). Germline assignment: CDR1 LNHDA and CDR2 SQIVND (reference sequence). The CDR3 covers 15 residues. The V gene lost 6 bases and the J gene lost 4 bases, with 13 bases spanning the gap. Here the CDR3 reads CASSPSGLYNSPLHF. CDR3 DNA: TGTGCCAGTAGCCCCTCGGGACTTTATAATTCACCCCTCCACTTT.

The rearrangement uses TRBV5-4 and TRBJ1-5; D is undetermined. Trimming pared 0 bases from V and 5 bases from J, leaving 12 bases between. Germline CDR1 reads SGHNT; CDR2 reads YYREEE (reference sequence). This CDR3 contains 15 residues. The CDR3 bases are TGTGCCAGCAGCTTGGGAGGGAGGCCGGATCAGCCCCAGCATTTT. This gives the protein CASSLGGRPDQPQHF.